Below, 15 T cell receptor beta chains from the same sample are listed, as sequenced in a study of blood T cell repertoires in COVID-19. This table comes from immunoSEQ multiplex PCR, and its TCRdb copy is limited to in-frame clones, with some not included. The top ten hold approximately 15% of the sample, which has more than 40,000 clones, roughly nine tenths seen once. Material for sequencing was peripheral blood. These receptors all come from a man between 60 and 75 years old with active or convalescent COVID-19.

V and J are TRBV2 and TRBJ1-6, with TRBD1 matching 7 bases. The CDR3 runs to 12 residues. Germline V gene sequence: CDR1 SNHLY, CDR2 FYNNEI. V lost 6 bases, J lost 9 bases, and 2 bases stayed unmatched. CDR3 nucleotides: TGTGCCAGCAGACAGGGGAGTTCACCCCTCCACTTT. It yields the protein CASRQGSSPLHF. Variable domain in full (rest from reference TRBV2 and TRBJ1-6): EPEVTQTPSHQVTQMGQEVILRCVPISNHLYFYWYRQILGQKVEFLVSFYNNEISEKSEIFDDQFSVERPDGSNFTLKIRSTKLEDSAMYFCASRQGSSPLHFGNGTRLTVT.

This chain connects TRBV5-1 to TRBJ2-5; 9 nucleotides match TRBD2. This CDR3 has 14 amino acids. J gave up 5 bases and V 2 bases, and 4 bases lay outside the gene matches. Germline V gives CDR1 SGHRS, CDR2 YFSETQ. The CDR3 protein is CASSLASGVETQYF. CDR3 DNA sequence: TGCGCCAGCAGCTTAGCTAGCGGGGTTGAGACCCAGTACTTC.

V is TRBV7-9 and J is TRBJ1-2; D gene unclear. CDR1 is SEHNR and CDR2 is FQNEAQ in the germline V gene (reference sequence). The CDR3 has 14 amino acids. The V end was cut by 3 bases, the J end by 4 bases, with 12 bases between. Here the CDR3 DNA reads TGTGCCAGCAGCTTGGGCAGGTCGATCTATGGCTACACCTTC. Encoded protein: CASSLGRSIYGYTF.

This sequence joins TRBV6-1 and TRBJ1-1; no firm D call. CDR3 size: 14 residues. V lost 6 bases, J lost 4 bases, and 15 bases lay in between. In germline, CDR1 is MNHNS, CDR2 SASEGT. CDR3 in DNA: TGTGCCAGCAGATTGGACTTAGAGGGCACTGAAGCTTTCTTT. The encoded protein is CASRLDLEGTEAFF.

This sequence joins TRBV7-6 and TRBJ1-4; 11 bases line up with TRBD1. The V gene end was trimmed by 6 bases and the J gene end by 6 bases; junction bases not matched to a gene: 6. The CDR3 has 15 residues. From germline, CDR1 is SGHVS and CDR2 FNYEAQ. For the CDR3, the DNA is TGTGCCAGCAGTAGGACAGGGGGCGCGTATGAAAAACTGTTTTTT. Translation: CASSRTGGAYEKLFF.

The CDR3 DNA is TGCGCCAGCAGCTTGATGGGACAAAAAGCCGGGGATGGCTACACCTTC. Its translation is CASSLMGQKAGDGYTF. The rearrangement joins TRBV5-1 to TRBJ1-2, with a possible D match to TRBD1 (6 bases). CDR3 length equals 16 residues. The germline gives CDR1 SGHRS, CDR2 YFSETQ. V lost 1 base and J 6 bases, leaving 19 bases between the germline ends. The full variable domain, with the rest looked up from reference TRBV5-1 and TRBJ1-2, is KAGVTQTPRYLIKTRGQQVTLSCSPISGHRSVSWYQQTPGQGLQFLFEYFSETQRNKGNFPGRFSGRQFSNSRSEMNVSTLELGDSALYLCASSLMGQKAGDGYTFGSGTRLTVV.

The chain couples TRBV19 to TRBJ2-7, with 7 bases lining up with TRBD1. This CDR3 contains 13 residues. Germline CDR1 and CDR2: LNHDA and SQIVND (reference sequence). J was trimmed by 2 bases and V by 4 bases; bases with no gene match: 2. Here the CDR3 reads CASSRDSTYEQYF. The DNA of the CDR3 is TGTGCCAGTAGTAGGGACAGTACCTACGAGCAGTACTTC. The full variable domain, completed using reference TRBV19 and TRBJ2-7, is DGGITQSPKYLFRKEGQNVTLSCEQNLNHDAMYWYRQDPGQGLRLIYYSQIVNDFQKGDIAEGYSVSREKKESFPLTVTSAQKNPTAFYLCASSRDSTYEQYFGPGTRLTVT.

This chain connects TRBV6-5 to TRBJ1-2, with a possible D match to TRBD1 (6 bases). Germline lookup yields CDR1 MNHEY and CDR2 SVGAGI. This CDR3 is 14 amino acids long. With 3 bases removed from V and 6 bases from J, the gap between germline ends came to 14 bases. The CDR3 DNA follows: TGTGCCAGCAGTTATTGGGGGCGCCAGGATGGCTACACCTTC. This sequence encodes CASSYWGRQDGYTF.

This chain links TRBV7-7 with TRBJ2-2; 11 bases map to TRBD1. Germline trimming cut 2 bases from V and 6 bases from J; bases unmatched to any gene: 5. This CDR3 has 16 amino acids. Germline V CDR1 and CDR2: SSHAT, FNYEAQ (reference sequence). In DNA form, the CDR3 reads TGTGCCAGCAGCTTACCTCCGGGACAGGGGGCCGGGGAGCTGTTTTTT. As protein: CASSLPPGQGAGELFF. The complete variable domain, with remaining parts taken from reference TRBV7-7 and TRBJ2-2, reads GAGVSQSPRYKVTKRGQDVTLRCDPISSHATLYWYQQALGQGPEFLTYFNYEAQPDKSGLPSDRFSAERPEGSISTLTIQRTEQRDSAMYRCASSLPPGQGAGELFFGEGSRLTVL.

CDR3 sequence reads: CASTALAMNTEAFF. The CDR3 DNA reads TGTGCCAGCACCGCCTTGGCAATGAACACTGAAGCTTTCTTT. The chain is built from TRBV7-9 and TRBJ1-1; no reliable D call. The CDR3 length is 14 residues. V dropped 7 bases and J dropped 0 bases, with 12 bases sitting between them. Germline assignment: CDR1 SEHNR and CDR2 FQNEAQ (reference sequence).

V gene TRBV27 combines with J gene TRBJ1-5, with a weak D call TRBD1 (5 bases). Trimming pared 2 bases from V and 9 bases from J, leaving 17 bases between. Germline CDR1 is MNHEY and CDR2 is SMNVEV (reference sequence). This CDR3 has 15 amino acids. The CDR3 DNA is TGTGCCAGCAGTTTAAGTTCGGCAGGGTCAAGGCCCCAGCATTTT. It yields the protein CASSLSSAGSRPQHF.

The rearrangement joins TRBV7-9 to TRBJ1-2; perhaps TRBD1 as D (6 bases). This CDR3 comprises 13 residues. Germline CDR1 is SEHNR and CDR2 is FQNEAQ (reference sequence). Trimming removed 10 bases from V and 2 bases from J, with 14 bases in between. The CDR3 is CAIPTGVNYGYTF. The CDR3 coding sequence is TGTGCCATTCCGACAGGAGTAAACTATGGCTACACCTTC.

The chain employs TRBV10-2 and TRBJ2-5, with a possible D match to TRBD1 (6 bases). Germline CDR1 WSHSY, CDR2 SAAADI. The CDR3 runs to 16 residues. V lost 4 bases to trimming and J lost 5 bases, with 20 bases between them. The CDR3 loop reads CASSGARQGILETQYF. For the CDR3, the DNA is TGCGCCAGCAGTGGAGCTCGGCAGGGGATTTTGGAGACCCAGTACTTC.

This clone has a handful of counts. J is TRBJ1-5 and V is TRBV28, with D possibly matching TRBD1 (6 bases). The V end lost 6 bases, the J end lost 6 bases, and 15 bases lay between the germline ends. This CDR3 is 14 amino acids long. Germline V gene lookup returns CDR1 MDHEN and CDR2 SYDVKM. CDR3 residues: CASSRNRDSQPQHF. The CDR3 DNA sequence: TGTGCCAGCAGCCGGAACAGGGATAGTCAGCCCCAGCATTTT. The full variable domain, with the rest looked up from reference TRBV28 and TRBJ1-5, is DVKVTQSSRYLVKRTGEKVFLECVQDMDHENMFWYRQDPGLGLRLIYFSYDVKMKEKGDIPEGYSVSREKKERFSLILESASTNQTSMYLCASSRNRDSQPQHFGDGTRLSIL.

This clone turned up a few times. The chain has TRBV18 and TRBJ1-2; D is perhaps TRBD1 (5 bases). CDR1 is KGHSH, CDR2 LQKENI, per germline. V was cut by 4 bases and J by 10 bases, with 10 bases left in between. The CDR3 totals 11 residues. The DNA for the CDR3 is TGTGCCAGCTCACTCAGGGAAGACTACACCTTC. It encodes CASSLREDYTF. The complete variable domain, with remaining parts taken from reference TRBV18 and TRBJ1-2, reads NAGVMQNPRHLVRRRGQEARLRCSPMKGHSHVYWYRQLPEEGLKFMVYLQKENIIDESGMPKERFSAEFPKEGPSILRIQQVVRGDSAAYFCASSLREDYTFGSGTRLTVV.